This record covers a single T cell receptor (beta chain). As yet, its antigen is unknown. This sample is part of a study of CD8 T cells in Susac syndrome. Whole-study results and caveats: The authors acknowledged that the study's TCR sequencing and HLA analysis involved relatively few individuals.

Germline CDR1 and CDR2: SEHNR and FQNEAQ (reference sequence). The CDR3 has 9 residues. The patients who served as multiple sclerosis controls were treatment-naive and had stable or active relapsing-remitting disease that fulfilled the revised McDonald criteria. Negative magnetic isolation gave CD8+ and CD4+ cells; FACS enriched CD8+ TEMRA. After extraction with the RNeasy kit, roughly 0.45 to 1 ug of the RNA was reverse transcribed using random hexamers. The immunoSEQ assay covered 54 Vbeta and 13 Jbeta segments for CDR3. A single record per CDR3 protein comes from TCRdb applying MiXCR to the immunoSEQ multiplex PCR reads. The sample consists of about 280,000 distinct CDR3 sequences, 70% to 90% of them appearing once.

J is TRBJ2-3 and V is TRBV7-9; the D is unclear. Sample: CD8+ T cells from PBMCs. The clonotype originates from a human donor with multiple sclerosis. The CDR3, as DNA: TGTGCGGCAGCAGATACGCAGTATTTT. Protein: CAAADTQYF.